This paragraph reports one T cell receptor (beta chain). Antigen specificity is unknown. CDR1 and CDR2 (germline): LNHDA, SQIVND (reference sequence). Trimming removed 5 bases from V and 5 bases from J, with 12 bases in between. The CDR3 contains 13 residues. The data were produced by immunoSEQ multiplex PCR, yet TCRdb's version contains in-frame clones alone and is incomplete. The top ten clones hold over 15% of a sample with approximately 100,000 clones, around 90% of them seen once. This entry comes from a study of T cell responses to AZD1222 COVID-19 vaccine. Overall study findings and caveats: CD4 TCRs associated with vaccination spanned spike, dominating at 160-218 and 743-854. Females made up more of the donors, who were largely white British, and clonal diversity may have come out too low. Recipients of AZD1222 seropositive at baseline numbered only five or six.

The rearrangement uses TRBV19 and TRBJ1-1, with D hard to call. This sequence originates from an adult in good health. The starting material was peripheral blood, obtained on day 0 of AZD1222 vaccination. Here the CDR3 DNA reads TGTGCCAGTAGTCTCTCCGTAGAGACTGAAGCTTTCTTT. Encoded protein: CASSLSVETEAFF.